This T cell receptor (beta chain) was found in a study of T cell repertoires in cytomegalovirus infection. Turning to the study itself: An indication of both CMV infection and matching HLA type came from public TCR beta signatures. The study, taken as a whole, reports: The study found HLA-C-restricted CMV-specific TCR beta clonotypes dominating the ex vivo response.

TCRdb re-derived calls from the reads in MiXCR, one entry per CDR3 protein. The sample lists tens of thousands of distinct CDR3 sequences, roughly a third occurring once. As for this clonotype: The antigen is not known.

This CDR3 contains 12 residues. In germline, CDR1 is SQVTM, CDR2 ANQGSEA. The source material was PBMCs, sequenced either directly or after in vitro stimulation (not recorded which). This TCR derives from a human donor in good health (CMV status not recorded). Some clones in this sample may be carry-over from other donors' samples. This sequence joins TRBV29-1 and TRBJ1-4, with TRBD1 matching 10 bases. This chain's CDR3 is CSAGTGDEKLFF. CDR3 DNA: TGCAGTGCCGGGACAGGGGATGAAAAACTGTTTTTT.